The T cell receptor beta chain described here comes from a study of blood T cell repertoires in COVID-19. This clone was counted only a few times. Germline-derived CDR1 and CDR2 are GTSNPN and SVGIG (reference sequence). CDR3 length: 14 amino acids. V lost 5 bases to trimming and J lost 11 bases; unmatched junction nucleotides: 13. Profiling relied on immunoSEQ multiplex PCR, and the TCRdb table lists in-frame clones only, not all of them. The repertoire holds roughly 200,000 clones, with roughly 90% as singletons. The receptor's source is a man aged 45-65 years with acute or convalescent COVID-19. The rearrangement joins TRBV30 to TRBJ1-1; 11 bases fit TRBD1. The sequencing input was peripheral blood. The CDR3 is CAWVPGTGGIEAFF. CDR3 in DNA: TGTGCCTGGGTACCCGGGACAGGGGGGATAGAGGCTTTCTTT.